The present T cell receptor (beta chain) was sequenced within a study of blood T cell repertoires in COVID-19. Germline V gene lookup returns CDR1 SNHLY and CDR2 FYNNEI. The V and J ends lost 9 bases and 7 bases respectively, with 12 bases between them. CDR3 length: 11 residues. Authors' data handling: Cell counts per sample came from amplifying reference gene primers. Sequenced by immunoSEQ multiplex PCR; TCRdb stores in-frame clones only, minus some. V and J calls and clone size are given by that table; D and trimming were obtained from the DNA. The table includes about 130,000 clones, approximately 89% detected once.

The sample comprised peripheral blood. J is TRBJ1-1 and V is TRBV2; possible D gene TRBD1, 6 bases. This clonotype was sampled from a middle-aged man with acute or convalescent COVID-19. The CDR3 here is CAREQGFEAFF. The CDR3 DNA follows: TGTGCCAGGGAACAGGGATTTGAAGCTTTCTTT.